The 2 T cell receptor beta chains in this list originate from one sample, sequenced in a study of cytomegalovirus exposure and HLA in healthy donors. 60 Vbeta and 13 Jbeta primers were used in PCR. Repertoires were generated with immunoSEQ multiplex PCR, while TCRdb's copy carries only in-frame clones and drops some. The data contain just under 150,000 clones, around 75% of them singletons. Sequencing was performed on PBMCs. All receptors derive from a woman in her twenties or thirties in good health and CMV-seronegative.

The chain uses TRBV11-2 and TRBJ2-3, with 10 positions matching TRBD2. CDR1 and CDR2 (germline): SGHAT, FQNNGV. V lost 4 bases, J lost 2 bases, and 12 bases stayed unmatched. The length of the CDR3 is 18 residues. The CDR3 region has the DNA TGTGCCAGCAGCTCTTTCCCCCGAGCGGGAGGGAACACAGATACGCAGTATTTT. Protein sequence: CASSSFPRAGGNTDTQYF.

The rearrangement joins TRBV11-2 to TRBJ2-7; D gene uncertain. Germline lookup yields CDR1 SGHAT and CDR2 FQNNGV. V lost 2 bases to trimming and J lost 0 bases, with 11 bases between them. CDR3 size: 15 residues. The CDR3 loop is CASSLFSRNSYEQYF. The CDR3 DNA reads TGTGCCAGCAGCTTATTTTCCAGGAACTCCTACGAGCAGTACTTC.